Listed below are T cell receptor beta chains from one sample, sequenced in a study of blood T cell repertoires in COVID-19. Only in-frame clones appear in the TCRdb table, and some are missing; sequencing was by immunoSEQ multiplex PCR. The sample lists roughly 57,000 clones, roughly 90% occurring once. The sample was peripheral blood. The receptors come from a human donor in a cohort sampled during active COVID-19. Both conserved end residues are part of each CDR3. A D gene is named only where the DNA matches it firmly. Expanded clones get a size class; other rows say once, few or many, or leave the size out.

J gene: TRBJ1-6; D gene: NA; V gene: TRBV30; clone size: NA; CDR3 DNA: TGTGCCTGGGGTTCAGGGACTGATAGTTCACCCCTCCACTTT; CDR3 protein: CAWGSGTDSSPLHF
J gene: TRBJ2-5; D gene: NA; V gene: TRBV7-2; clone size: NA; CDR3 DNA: TGTGCCAGCAGTGGGACTGAGGGAAAGACCCAGTACTTC; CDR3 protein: CASSGTEGKTQYF
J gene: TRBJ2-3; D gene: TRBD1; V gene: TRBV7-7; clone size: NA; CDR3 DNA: TGTGCTAGCAGCTTAGGGGTAGGGACAGGGCATTCAGATACGCAGTATTTT; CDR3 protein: CASSLGVGTGHSDTQYF
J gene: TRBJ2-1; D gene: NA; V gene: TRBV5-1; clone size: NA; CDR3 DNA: TGCGCCAGCAGCTTGGCGCAGGGCAGTTACAATGAGCAGTTCTTC; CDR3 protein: CASSLAQGSYNEQFF
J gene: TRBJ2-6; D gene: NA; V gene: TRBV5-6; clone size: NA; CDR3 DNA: TGTGCCAGCAGCTTGGGTTTGCGTACTGGGGCCAACGTCCTGACTTTC; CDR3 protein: CASSLGLRTGANVLTF
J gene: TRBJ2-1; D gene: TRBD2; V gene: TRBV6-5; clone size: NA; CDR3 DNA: TGTGCCAGCAGTCCTAGCGGGGGGCCCGAAAAGCAGTTCTTC; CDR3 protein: CASSPSGGPEKQFF
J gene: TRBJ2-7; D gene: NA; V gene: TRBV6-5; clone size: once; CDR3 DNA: TGTGCCAGCAGTTACTCGGAGGGGTACGAGCAGTACTTC; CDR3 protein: CASSYSEGYEQYF
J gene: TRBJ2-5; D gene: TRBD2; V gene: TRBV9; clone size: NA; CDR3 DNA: TGTGCCAGCAGCGTATATGGGCGGGGGGGCCAAGAGACCCAGTACTTC; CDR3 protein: CASSVYGRGGQETQYF
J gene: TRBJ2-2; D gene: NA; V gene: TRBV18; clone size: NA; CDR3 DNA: TGTGCCAGCTCGCTAAGTGAACTAGGGTTATGGACCGGGGAGCTGTTTTTT; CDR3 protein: CASSLSELGLWTGELFF
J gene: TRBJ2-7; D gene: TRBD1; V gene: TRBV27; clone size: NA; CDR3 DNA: TGTGCCAGCAGTCCCGGACAGGGGGCCTACGAGCAGTACTTC; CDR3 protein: CASSPGQGAYEQYF
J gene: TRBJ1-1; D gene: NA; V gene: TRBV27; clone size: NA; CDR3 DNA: TGTGCCAGCAGTTTAAGTTGGAGAAAGACTGAAGCTTTCTTT; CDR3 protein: CASSLSWRKTEAFF
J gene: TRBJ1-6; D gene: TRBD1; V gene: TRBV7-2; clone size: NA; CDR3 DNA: TGTGCCAGCAGCTTAGGGACAGGGACGAATTCACCCCTCCACTTT; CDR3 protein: CASSLGTGTNSPLHF
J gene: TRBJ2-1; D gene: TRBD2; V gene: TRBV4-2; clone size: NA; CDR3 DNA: TGTGCCAGCAGCCAAGATCAAGGGACTAGCGGGGGGGCTGAGCAGTTCTTC; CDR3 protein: CASSQDQGTSGGAEQFF
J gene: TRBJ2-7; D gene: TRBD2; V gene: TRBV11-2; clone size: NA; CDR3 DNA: TGTGCCAGCAGCTTAGTTTCGGGGGGGCGGTCCTCCTACGAGCAGTACTTC; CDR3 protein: CASSLVSGGRSSYEQYF
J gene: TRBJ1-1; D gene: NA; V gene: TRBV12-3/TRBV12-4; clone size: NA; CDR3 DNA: TGTGCCAGCAGCCGGACACCGAACACTGAAGCTTTCTTT; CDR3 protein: CASSRTPNTEAFF
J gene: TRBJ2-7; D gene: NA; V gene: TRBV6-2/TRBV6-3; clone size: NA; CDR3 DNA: TGTGCCAGCAGTTACTCGATACGGGGGGCCAACTACGAGCAGTACTTC; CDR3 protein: CASSYSIRGANYEQYF
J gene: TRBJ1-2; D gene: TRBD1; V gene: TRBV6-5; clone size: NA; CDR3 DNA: TGTGCCAGCAGTTACTCTGGCCCAGACAGGGGCTATGGCTACACCTTC; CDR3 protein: CASSYSGPDRGYGYTF
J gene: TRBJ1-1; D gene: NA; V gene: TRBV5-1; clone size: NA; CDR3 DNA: TGCGCCAGCAGCTTGGGACCGGGACTCAACACTGAAGCTTTCTTT; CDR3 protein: CASSLGPGLNTEAFF
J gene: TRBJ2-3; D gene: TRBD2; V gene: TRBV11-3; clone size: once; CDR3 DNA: TGTGCCAGCAGCTTAGGAGGCGGGGGGCCAGCAGATACGCAGTATTTT; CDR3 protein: CASSLGGGGPADTQYF
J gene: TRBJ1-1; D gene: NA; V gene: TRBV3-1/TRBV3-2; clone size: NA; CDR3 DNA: TGTGCCAGCAGCCAAGTCACTATTTCCGGGAGAGAAGCTTTCTTT; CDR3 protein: CASSQVTISGREAFF
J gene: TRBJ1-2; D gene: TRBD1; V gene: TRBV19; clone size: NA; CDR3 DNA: TGTGCCAGTAGTAGGACAGGGAGGGACTTACTTTATTATGGCTACACCTTC; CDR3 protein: CASSRTGRDLLYYGYTF
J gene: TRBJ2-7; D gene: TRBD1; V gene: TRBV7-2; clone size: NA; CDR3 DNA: TGTGCCAGCAGCTTCGGGGACAGCTCCTACGAGCAGTACTTC; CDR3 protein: CASSFGDSSYEQYF
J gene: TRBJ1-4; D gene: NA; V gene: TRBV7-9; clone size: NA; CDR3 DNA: TGTGCCAGCAGCTTCTCGGACAGCTTTAATGAAAAACTGTTTTTT; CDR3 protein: CASSFSDSFNEKLFF
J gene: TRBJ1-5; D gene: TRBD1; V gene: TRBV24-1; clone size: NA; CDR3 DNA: TGTGCCACCAGTGATTTGAAGGGGGCTTGTCAGCCCCAGCATTTT; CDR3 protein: CATSDLKGACQPQHF
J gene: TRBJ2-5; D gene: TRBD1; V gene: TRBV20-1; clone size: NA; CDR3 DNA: TGCAGTGCCAGTGGACAGGGGTACGAGACCCAGTACTTC; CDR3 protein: CSASGQGYETQYF
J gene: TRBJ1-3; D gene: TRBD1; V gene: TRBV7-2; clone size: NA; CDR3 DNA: TGTGCCAGCAGACGATCGACAGGGATGGGAAACACCATATATTTT; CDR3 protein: CASRRSTGMGNTIYF
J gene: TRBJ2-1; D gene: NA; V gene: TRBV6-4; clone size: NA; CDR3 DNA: TGTGCCAGCAGTAGAGGGGGGGCCGCCAATGAGCAGTTCTTC; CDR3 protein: CASSRGGAANEQFF
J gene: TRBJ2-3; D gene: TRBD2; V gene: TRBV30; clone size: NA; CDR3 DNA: TGTGCCTGGAGTTACCGGGGGGGTTTGACAGATACGCAGTATTTT; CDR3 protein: CAWSYRGGLTDTQYF
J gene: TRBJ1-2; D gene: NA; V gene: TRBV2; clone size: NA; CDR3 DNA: TGTGCCAGCATGTGGGAGGCGGACTATGGCTACACCTTC; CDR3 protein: CASMWEADYGYTF
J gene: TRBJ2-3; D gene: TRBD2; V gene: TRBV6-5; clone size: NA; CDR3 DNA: TGTGCCAGCGGGCCAGGGAGGGGAAAGACAGATACGCAGTATTTT; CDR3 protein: CASGPGRGKTDTQYF
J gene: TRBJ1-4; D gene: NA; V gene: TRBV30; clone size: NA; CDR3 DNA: TGTGCCTGGAGGGGGGCTGGAGCTAATGAAAAACTGTTTTTT; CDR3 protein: CAWRGAGANEKLFF
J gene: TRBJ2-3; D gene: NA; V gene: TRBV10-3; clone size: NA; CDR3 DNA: TGTGCCATCCAGGGTAGCACAGATACGCAGTATTTT; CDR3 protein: CAIQGSTDTQYF
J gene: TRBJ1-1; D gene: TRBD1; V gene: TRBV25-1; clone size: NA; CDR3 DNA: TGTGCCAGCAGTGCCCCCCGAACAGGGGGCTACACTGAAGCTTTCTTT; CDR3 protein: CASSAPRTGGYTEAFF
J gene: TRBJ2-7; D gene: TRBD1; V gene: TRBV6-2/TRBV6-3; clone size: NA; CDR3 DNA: TGTGCCAGCAGTACGCCGGGACAGGGCTACGAGCAGTACTTC; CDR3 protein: CASSTPGQGYEQYF
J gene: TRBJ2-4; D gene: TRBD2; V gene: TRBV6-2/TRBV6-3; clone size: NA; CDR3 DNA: TGTGCCAGCAGTTTCGCACGCGGGGGGGGAAACATTCAGTACTTC; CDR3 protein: CASSFARGGGNIQYF
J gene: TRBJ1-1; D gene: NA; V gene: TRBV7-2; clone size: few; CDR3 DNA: TGTGCCAGCAGCCCTGGCCGGAACACTGAAGCTTTCTTT; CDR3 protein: CASSPGRNTEAFF
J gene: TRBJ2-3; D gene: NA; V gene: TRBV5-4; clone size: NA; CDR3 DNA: TGTGCCAGCAGCTTGACCTACACAGATACGCAGTATTTT; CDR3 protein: CASSLTYTDTQYF
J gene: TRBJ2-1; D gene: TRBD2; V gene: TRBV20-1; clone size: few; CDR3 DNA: TGCAGTGCTAGTCCCCGGACTAGACGGGACTACAATGAGCAGTTCTTC; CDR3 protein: CSASPRTRRDYNEQFF
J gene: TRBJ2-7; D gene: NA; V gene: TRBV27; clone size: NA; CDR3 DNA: TGTGCCAGCGCACTCCGCGAATCCTACGAGCAGTACTTC; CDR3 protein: CASALRESYEQYF
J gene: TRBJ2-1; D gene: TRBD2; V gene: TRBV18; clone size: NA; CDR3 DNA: TGTGCCAGCTCACCGGATACTAGCGGGGCCTACAATGAGCAGTTCTTC; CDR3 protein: CASSPDTSGAYNEQFF
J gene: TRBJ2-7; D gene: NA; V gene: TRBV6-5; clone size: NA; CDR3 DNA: TGTGCCAGCAGCCGAGGGTCTTCCTACGAGCAGTACTTC; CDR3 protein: CASSRGSSYEQYF
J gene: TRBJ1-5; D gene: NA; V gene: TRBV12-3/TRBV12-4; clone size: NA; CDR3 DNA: TGTGCCAGCAGTGACGGGGGGGATCAGCCCCAGCATTTT; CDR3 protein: CASSDGGDQPQHF
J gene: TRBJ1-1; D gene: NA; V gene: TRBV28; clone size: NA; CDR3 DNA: TGTGCCAGCAGCGCCCCGGCACTAGCTGAAGCTTTCTTT; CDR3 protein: CASSAPALAEAFF
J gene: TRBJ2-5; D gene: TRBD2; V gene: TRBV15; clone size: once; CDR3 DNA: TGTGCCACCAGCAGAGATCCCGCGGGGGGGGGAACCCAGTACTTC; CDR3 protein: CATSRDPAGGGTQYF
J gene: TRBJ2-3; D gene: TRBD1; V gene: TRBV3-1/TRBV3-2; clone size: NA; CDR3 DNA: TGTGCCAGCAGCCAAACGACAGGGTGGGGCACAGATACGCAGTATTTT; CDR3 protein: CASSQTTGWGTDTQYF
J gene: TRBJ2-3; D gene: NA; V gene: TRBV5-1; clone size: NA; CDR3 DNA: TGCGCCAGCAGCTTGGTTGGCAGGGTAACAGATACGCAGTATTTT; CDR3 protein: CASSLVGRVTDTQYF